These T cell receptor beta chains were read from a single sample in a study of T cell responses to AZD1222 COVID-19 vaccine. Libraries were prepared by immunoSEQ multiplex PCR; TCRdb keeps only in-frame clonotypes and omits some of them. The table has some 150,000 clones, 85% to 95% seen once. Sequencing was performed on peripheral blood, taken on day 0 of AZD1222 vaccination. The receptors originated from an adult in good health. CDR3s include the opening cysteine and the closing phenylalanine or tryptophan. The D gene is left open where the match is weak. A row's size may be missing; if present it is once, few, many or a size class.

NA,NA,TRBJ1-3,TRBV30,TGTGCCTGGAGCTTTGTGGGCAACACCATATATTTT,CAWSFVGNTIYF
NA,NA,TRBJ1-2,TRBV7-9,TGTGCCAGCAGCTTCGACTCAGCCTATGGCTACACCTTC,CASSFDSAYGYTF
NA,NA,TRBJ1-1,TRBV11-1,TGTGCCAGCAGCTTTTCGCAAACTATGAACACTGAAGCTTTCTTT,CASSFSQTMNTEAFF
NA,NA,TRBJ2-5,TRBV11-1,TGTGCCAGCAGAAATGGGACACCCGGGGAGACCCAGTACTTC,CASRNGTPGETQYF
TRBD1,NA,TRBJ1-5,TRBV28,TGTGCCAGCAGCTTACAGGGGGCAGTGTTTGAGCCCCAGCATTTT,CASSLQGAVFEPQHF
NA,once,TRBJ1-3,TRBV5-1,TGCGCCAGCAGCTTGGCAGGTCCTGGAAACACCATATATTTT,CASSLAGPGNTIYF
NA,few,TRBJ2-3,TRBV5-1,TGCGCCAGCAGCTTTATGGACTCAGATACGCAGTATTTT,CASSFMDSDTQYF
TRBD1,NA,TRBJ2-7,TRBV19,TGTGCCAGTAGTACTACTGGGACAGGGGCTTACTCCTACGAGCAGTACTTC,CASSTTGTGAYSYEQYF
TRBD2,NA,TRBJ2-2,TRBV4-1,TGCGCCAGCAGCCAAGCGGGAGCGGGGGGGGAGCTGTTTTTT,CASSQAGAGGELFF
NA,NA,TRBJ1-4,TRBV5-4,TGTGCCAGCAGCTTGAGGTCGCGTGGGGAGGGTGAAAAACTGTTTTTT,CASSLRSRGEGEKLFF
NA,NA,TRBJ2-3,TRBV7-8,TGTGCCAGCAGGACTGCCTCGGGCACAGATACGCAGTATTTT,CASRTASGTDTQYF
TRBD1,NA,TRBJ1-2,TRBV27,TGTGCCAGCAGTTTCCGGACAGGTCATACTAACTATGGCTACACCTTC,CASSFRTGHTNYGYTF
TRBD1,NA,TRBJ2-3,TRBV19,TGTGCCAGTAGTATAAAACAGGGGTACGCAGATACGCAGTATTTT,CASSIKQGYADTQYF
TRBD2,NA,TRBJ2-7,TRBV28,TGTGCCAGCAGCACCCCAACTAGCGGGAGATTTAGGTCCTACGAGCAGTACTTC,CASSTPTSGRFRSYEQYF
NA,NA,TRBJ1-6,TRBV28,TGTGCCAGCAGTGGGGGCCCTAAAACCAACCGAACACCCCTCCACTTT,CASSGGPKTNRTPLHF
TRBD1,NA,TRBJ1-2,TRBV7-2,TGTGCCAGCAGTCCTAGGGGGCAGGACTATGGCTACACCTTC,CASSPRGQDYGYTF
NA,NA,TRBJ1-2,TRBV5-6,TGTGCCAGCAGCTTCAAACAGGGTAGAGACTACACCTTC,CASSFKQGRDYTF
NA,NA,TRBJ1-5,TRBV7-6,TGTGCCAGCAGCTTAGATAAGGGCGGGGGCTCAATCGCCAATCAGCCCCAGCATTTT,CASSLDKGGGSIANQPQHF
TRBD1,NA,TRBJ1-2,TRBV5-4,TGTGCCAGCAGCCGTGGACAGGGGAGCTACACCTTC,CASSRGQGSYTF
NA,NA,TRBJ1-6,TRBV6-5,TGTGCCAGCAGCCTTAAAGGGAATTCACCCCTCCACTTT,CASSLKGNSPLHF
NA,NA,TRBJ1-3,TRBV3-1/TRBV3-2,TGTGCCAGCAGCCAATCCCTAAACACCATATATTTT,CASSQSLNTIYF
NA,NA,TRBJ2-2,TRBV7-6,TGTGCCAGCAGCTTGGGGACTGACTACACCGGGGAGCTGTTTTTT,CASSLGTDYTGELFF
TRBD1,NA,TRBJ1-2,TRBV12-3/TRBV12-4,TGTGCCAGCAGTTTCCCGGGACAGCTTGGCTACACCTTC,CASSFPGQLGYTF
TRBD2,few,TRBJ2-7,TRBV20-1,TGCAGTGCTAGTCAGGTGGCGGGAGGCGGCTACGAGCAGTACTTC,CSASQVAGGGYEQYF
NA,NA,TRBJ2-7,TRBV3-1/TRBV3-2,TGTGCCAGCAGCCAAGATCGCCCGGGACTCTCTGAGCAGTACTTC,CASSQDRPGLSEQYF
NA,NA,TRBJ1-3,TRBV30,TGTGCCTGGTCCAGGGAACGCGGGGGAAACACCATATATTTT,CAWSRERGGNTIYF
TRBD1,NA,TRBJ1-6,TRBV7-9,TGTGCCAGCAGCAGGGGACAGGGAACTTCACCCCTCCACTTT,CASSRGQGTSPLHF
NA,NA,TRBJ2-4,TRBV30,TGTGCCTGGAGTGAAGGGGAAGACATTCAGTACTTC,CAWSEGEDIQYF
TRBD1,NA,TRBJ2-3,TRBV7-3,TGTGCCAGCAGCTCCCGACAGGGTGGCACAGATACGCAGTATTTT,CASSSRQGGTDTQYF
TRBD1,NA,TRBJ1-5,TRBV27,TGTGCCAGCAGGACACAGGGGGCGCTTGGTCAGCCCCAGCATTTT,CASRTQGALGQPQHF
NA,NA,TRBJ1-3,TRBV20-1,TGCAGTGCTAGTAAGGGGAGGGAGGGAAACACCATATATTTT,CSASKGREGNTIYF
NA,NA,TRBJ2-3,TRBV10-3,TGTGCCATCAGTGAGTCGATGGCCGTCACAGATACGCAGTATTTT,CAISESMAVTDTQYF